Following are 10 T cell receptor beta chains from one sample sequenced in a study of STAT3 mutations in large granular lymphocyte leukemia. Study-level points and caveats: Every T-LGLL patient had at least one immunodominant TCRbeta clonotype.

Profiling relied on immunoSEQ multiplex PCR, and the TCRdb table lists in-frame clones only, not all of them. There are about 12,000 clones in the sample; roughly three quarters occur only once, and roughly 50% lies in the top ten. Their recognized antigens are unknown. Sequencing was done on a sample of peripheral blood mononuclear cells. These receptors were obtained from a man in his sixties with T-cell large granular lymphocyte leukemia. Some clones in this sample may be carry-over from other donors' samples.

A few counts support this clone. This chain links TRBV7-2 with TRBJ1-1; no clear D. V was trimmed by 5 bases and J by 3 bases, leaving 10 bases between them. The CDR3 totals 13 residues. CDR1 and CDR2 (germline): SGHTA, FQGNSA. DNA of the CDR3: TGTGCCAGCAGCCCCCAACGAGACACTGAAGCTTTCTTT. Its translation is CASSPQRDTEAFF.

For the CDR3, the DNA is TGTGCCAGCAGCTTACTAGCCGCCTACGAGCAGTACTTC. Protein sequence: CASSLLAAYEQYF. The chain joins TRBV11-1 to TRBJ2-7; D perhaps matches TRBD2 (5 bases). The CDR3 loop spans 13 amino acids. Trimming removed 2 bases at V and 2 bases at J, with 7 bases between. Germline values: CDR1 SGHAT, CDR2 FQDESV (reference sequence).

Concerning this clone itself: The sample has other DNA sequences that encode this CDR3 too. V is TRBV5-1 and J is TRBJ2-2, with D possibly called TRBD1 or TRBD2 (5 bases each). V was trimmed by 4 bases and J by 4 bases, leaving 11 bases between them. This CDR3 is 14 amino acids long. In germline, CDR1 is SGHRS, CDR2 YFSETQ. The CDR3: CASSLGEITGELFF. The CDR3 bases are TGCGCCAGCAGCCTAGGGGAGATCACCGGGGAGCTGTTTTTT.

This rearrangement joins TRBV12-2 to TRBJ2-7; the table's D call, TRBD2, was not checked against the DNA. TRBV12-2 is annotated as a pseudogene. The CDR3 is made up of 16 amino acids. The CDR3 DNA reads TGTGCAAGTCGCTGTCATCTAGCGGGAGTACCCTACGAGCAGTACTTC. Its translation is CASRCHLAGVPYEQYF.

The V call is TRBV29-1, the J call TRBJ2-1, with 9 bases aligning to TRBD2. With 4 bases clipped from V and 2 bases from J, the junction kept 3 bases outside the gene matches. The germline V gene has CDR1 SQVTM and CDR2 ANQGSEA. The CDR3 covers 14 residues. The DNA for the CDR3 is TGCAGCGTTGCCCCTAGCGGGACCTACAATGAGCAGTTCTTC. Amino acids: CSVAPSGTYNEQFF.

The genes are TRBV20-1 and TRBJ1-1; D is ambiguous. V was pared by 6 bases and J by 10 bases, with 15 bases between. The CDR3 is made up of 11 amino acids. CDR1 DFQATT and CDR2 SNEGSKA come from the germline V gene (reference sequence). DNA of the CDR3: TGCAGTGCAACAACCTCTGGCGGAGCTTTCTTT. It codes for CSATTSGGAFF.

This clone has just one count. The chain recombines TRBV18 with TRBJ1-1; a weak D match, TRBD1 (5 bases). V lost 3 bases and J 0 bases, leaving 8 bases between the germline ends. Germline V gene sequence: CDR1 KGHSH, CDR2 LQKENI. The CDR3 is made up of 14 amino acids. The CDR3 DNA sequence: TGTGCCAGCTCACCCAAGGGACTGAACACTGAAGCTTTCTTT. It encodes CASSPKGLNTEAFF.

The table lists this clone with a few counts. V is TRBV19 and J is TRBJ2-3; TRBD2 aligns across 7 bases. Unmatched junction bases numbered 6, after V lost 6 bases and J lost 6 bases. CDR3 size: 13 residues. Germline V gene lookup returns CDR1 LNHDA and CDR2 SQIVND (reference sequence). This CDR3 is CASRVGAGDTQYF. The CDR3 region has the DNA TGTGCCAGTAGGGTGGGAGCGGGGGATACGCAGTATTTT.

This clone was recorded once. This chain links TRBV7-2 with TRBJ2-5, with 9 bases matching TRBD2. This CDR3 region has 16 residues. With V trimmed by 9 bases and J by 5 bases, 16 bases remained unmatched. The V gene's germline CDR1 is SGHTA and CDR2 FQGNSA. Written as DNA, the CDR3 is TGTGCCAGTGGGCGGGGGGAGAGGACTAGCGCGGAGACCCAGTACTTC. This gives the protein CASGRGERTSAETQYF.

In its sample, this clone was seen once. The V gene is TRBV29-1, the J gene TRBJ2-3; perhaps TRBD2 as D (7 bases). Trimming left V 6 bases short and J 5 bases short, with 24 bases between. Germline CDR1 reads SQVTM; CDR2 reads ANQGSEA. This CDR3 contains 16 residues. The CDR3: CSVARPGGARIDTQYF. As DNA, the CDR3 is TGCAGCGTCGCCCGCCCGGGGGGCGCAAGAATAGATACGCAGTATTTT.